This TCR beta chain was recorded in a study of early T cells in non-severe SARS-CoV-2 infection. This clonotype was observed many times. TCRdb reprocessed the 5' RACE reads via MiXCR and lists one record per CDR3 protein. The data show more than 20,000 distinct CDR3 sequences, with about 4.3% seen just once and 16% held by the top ten. CDR3 length: 11 amino acids. Germline V CDR1 and CDR2: SQVTM, ANQGSEA. The TCR originated in an adult who was a healthcare worker with PCR-confirmed SARS-CoV-2 infection or an uninfected control (not recorded which). The material sequenced was whole blood. The chain carries TRBV29-1 and TRBJ1-2, with D perhaps TRBD1 (5 bases). The CDR3 here is CRSAGYDGYTF. The CDR3 coding sequence is TGCAGGAGCGCAGGGTACGATGGCTACACCTTC.